Here is one T cell receptor (beta chain) with its context. Its cognate antigen is unknown. Likely a read error: the CDR3 ends without its conserved phenylalanine or tryptophan. These data belong to a study of T cell repertoires in cytomegalovirus infection. Study details: Indications came from public TCR beta signatures; they pointed to CMV infection and to a matching HLA type.

The length of the CDR3 is 13 residues. Trimming removed 5 bases from V and 6 bases from J, with 13 bases in between. General observations from the study: The study found HLA-C-restricted CMV-specific TCR beta clonotypes dominating the ex vivo response. Adding up the frequency of public TCR beta families identified people who carried CMV plus the relevant HLA.

A single record per CDR3 protein comes from TCRdb applying MiXCR to the reads. The data contain almost 550,000 distinct CDR3 sequences, approximately 15% of them seen just once; the ten biggest clones take up 20% to 30%. Sequenced: CD8+ T cells from PBMCs. This TCR came from a human donor in good health (CMV status not recorded). Some clones in this sample may be carry-over from other donors' samples. The V call is TRBV12-3 or TRBV12-4, the J call TRBJ1-2, with TRBD1 as a possible D gene (5 bases). The CDR3 region has the DNA TGTGCCAGCAGTCTACAGGTCTATCATGGCTACACCTTA. Encoded protein: CASSLQVYHGYTL.